Following are 5 T cell receptor beta chains from one sample sequenced in a study of T cell changes during pregnancy in multiple sclerosis. Only in-frame clones appear in the TCRdb table, and some are missing; sequencing was by immunoSEQ multiplex PCR. The table records about 59,000 clones, 80% to 95% of them present only once. The starting material was peripheral blood, obtained in the third trimester of pregnancy. The receptors originated from a female donor in good health, enrolled as a control in a pregnancy study.

The J gene is TRBJ1-2, the V gene TRBV9; possibly TRBD1 for D (6 bases). There are 14 residues in the CDR3. V gave up 5 bases and J gave up 6 bases, with 17 bases separating them. Germline CDR1 reads SGDLS; CDR2 reads YYNGEE. The CDR3 sequence: CASRPSTGSHGYTF. As DNA, the CDR3 is TGTGCCAGCAGACCGTCTACAGGGAGCCATGGCTACACCTTC.

In this sample, this clone turned up once. The rearrangement links TRBV18 to TRBJ2-1; 8 nucleotides align to TRBD1. CDR1 is KGHSH, CDR2 LQKENI, per germline. The CDR3 length is 15 residues. V was clipped by 5 bases and J by 4 bases; unmatched bases: 7. The CDR3 DNA follows: TGTGCCAGCTCAGGCCCGGGACAGGTTTACAATGAGCAGTTCTTC. It is translated as CASSGPGQVYNEQFF.

V and J are TRBV30 and TRBJ2-4, with a tentative D call TRBD1 (6 bases). The germline V gene has CDR1 GTSNPN and CDR2 SVGIG (reference sequence). CDR3 length: 12 residues. Trimming stripped 3 bases from V and 11 bases from J, with 14 bases between. CDR3 region: CAWSLTGYVQYF. The DNA of the CDR3 is TGTGCCTGGAGCCTGACAGGTTATGTTCAGTACTTC.

This sequence joins TRBV7-9 and TRBJ2-1; the match to TRBD2 covers 8 bases. V trimming: 3 bases; J trimming: 2 bases; junction bases outside the gene matches: 0. Germline-derived CDR1 and CDR2 are SEHNR and FQNEAQ (reference sequence). There are 14 residues in the CDR3. CDR3 in amino acids: CASSLGLAYNEQFF. CDR3 in DNA: TGTGCCAGCAGCTTGGGACTAGCCTACAATGAGCAGTTCTTC. Full variable domain (outside the CDR3, taken from reference TRBV7-9 and TRBJ2-1): DTGVSQNPRHKITKRGQNVTFRCDPISEHNRLYWYRQTLGQGPEFLTYFQNEAQLEKSRLLSDRFSAERPKGSFSTLEIQRTEQGDSAMYLCASSLGLAYNEQFFGPGTRLTVL.

V is TRBV6-4 and J is TRBJ2-3; 9 nucleotides agree with TRBD1. The CDR3 loop spans 15 amino acids. The germline V gene encodes CDR1 MRHNA and CDR2 SNTAGT. The V and J ends lost 6 bases and 4 bases, in that order; junction bases with no gene match: 8. The CDR3 loop reads CASSPGTGLPDTQYF. For the CDR3, the DNA is TGTGCCAGCAGCCCCGGGACAGGGCTCCCAGATACGCAGTATTTT.